These 9 T cell receptor beta chains originate from one sample sequenced in a study of T-cell memory formation after mild COVID-19. TCRdb reprocessed the 5' RACE reads with MiXCR, giving one entry per CDR3 protein. This table holds fewer than 250,000 distinct CDR3 sequences, about 10% found once. Sequencing used PBMCs or a T cell subset sorted from them (not recorded which). Receptors originate from a man younger than 35 who had mild COVID-19 (a few samples of this study predate the infection). Cell type and time point are not known.

The chain is built from TRBV7-2 and TRBJ2-5; D gene unclear. The CDR3 runs to 12 residues. Germline CDR1 is SGHTA and CDR2 is FQGNSA. V shed 3 bases and J shed 5 bases, with 7 bases lying between them. The CDR3 sequence: CASSFSSETQYF. In DNA form, the CDR3 reads TGTGCCAGCAGCTTTAGCAGCGAGACCCAGTACTTC.

This clonotype was detected only a few times. This chain connects TRBV5-1 to TRBJ1-1; no definite D call. Trimming removed 0 bases at V and 6 bases at J, with 12 bases between. Looked up from germline, CDR1 is SGHRS and CDR2 is YFSETQ. This CDR3 has 14 amino acids. CDR3 region: CASSLAVGGSEAFF. The CDR3 coding sequence is TGCGCCAGCAGCTTGGCCGTTGGAGGTTCTGAAGCTTTCTTT.

In regard to this clonotype: A much larger clone lies one base from this, so it may be a read error. The gene calls are TRBV5-6 and TRBJ2-2; TRBD1 aligns across 11 bases. The germline V gene encodes CDR1 SGHDT and CDR2 YYEEEE. The CDR3 totals 15 residues. The V segment lost 4 bases and the J segment 9 bases; nucleotides outside the gene matches: 8. The CDR3 region has the DNA TGTGCCAGCAGCGTGGGGGACAGGGGGACCAGGGAGCTGTTTTTT. Protein product: CASSVGDRGTRELFF.

J is TRBJ2-7 and V is TRBV7-2; 8 bases agree with TRBD2. V shed 6 bases, J shed 1 base, and the junction held 8 bases outside the gene matches. The CDR3 is made up of 15 amino acids. CDR1 is SGHTA, CDR2 FQGNSA, per germline. As DNA, the CDR3 is TGTGCCAGCAGTGTTTCCGGGACTAGGTCCTACGAGCAGTACTTC. It encodes CASSVSGTRSYEQYF.

This clonotype was counted a few times. The V call is TRBV5-1, the J call TRBJ2-5; D is undetermined. Trimming stripped 2 bases from V and 5 bases from J, with 16 bases between. The germline gives CDR1 SGHRS, CDR2 YFSETQ. CDR3 length: 15 residues. The CDR3 sequence is CASSFQSALGETQYF. The DNA for the CDR3 is TGCGCCAGCAGCTTCCAATCTGCCCTGGGGGAGACCCAGTACTTC.

This clonotype has only a few counts. CDR3 protein: CASSQGPLGYEQYF. DNA for the CDR3: TGCGCCAGCAGCCAAGGACCCTTGGGCTACGAGCAGTACTTC. The rearrangement links TRBV4-1 to TRBJ2-7; no clear D gene. V was pared by 1 base and J by 3 bases, with 10 bases between. The germline gives CDR1 MGHRA, CDR2 YSYEKL. This CDR3 is 14 amino acids long.

This clonotype was recorded once. The chain links TRBV29-1 to TRBJ1-1; D is undetermined. CDR3 length: 13 residues. Trimming shortened V by 2 bases and J by 2 bases, and 9 bases separated the two germline ends. CDR1 and CDR2 (germline): SQVTM, ANQGSEA. The CDR3 here is CSVERAINTEAFF. The CDR3 nucleotides are TGCAGCGTTGAAAGGGCTATCAACACTGAAGCTTTCTTT.

This clonotype was picked up many times. The genes are TRBV20-1 and TRBJ2-3; 15 bases are shared with TRBD2. V was pared by 5 bases and J by 9 bases, with 9 bases of the junction left unmatched. The CDR3 is 15 residues long. The V gene's germline CDR1 is DFQATT and CDR2 SNEGSKA (reference sequence). CDR3 residues: CSAAQGLAGGGTQYF. CDR3 nucleotides: TGCAGTGCTGCCCAGGGACTAGCGGGGGGAGGGACGCAGTATTTT.

This clonotype has only a few counts. The chain links TRBV4-3 to TRBJ2-7; D remains ambiguous. The CDR3 sequence is 13 residues long. The V end lost 0 bases, the J end lost 6 bases, and 9 bases lay between the germline ends. CDR1 is LGHNA and CDR2 is YSLEER in the germline V gene. The CDR3 DNA sequence: TGCGCCAGCAGCCAAGAAGCGTGGGGCGAGCAGTACGTC. Amino acids: CASSQEAWGEQYV.